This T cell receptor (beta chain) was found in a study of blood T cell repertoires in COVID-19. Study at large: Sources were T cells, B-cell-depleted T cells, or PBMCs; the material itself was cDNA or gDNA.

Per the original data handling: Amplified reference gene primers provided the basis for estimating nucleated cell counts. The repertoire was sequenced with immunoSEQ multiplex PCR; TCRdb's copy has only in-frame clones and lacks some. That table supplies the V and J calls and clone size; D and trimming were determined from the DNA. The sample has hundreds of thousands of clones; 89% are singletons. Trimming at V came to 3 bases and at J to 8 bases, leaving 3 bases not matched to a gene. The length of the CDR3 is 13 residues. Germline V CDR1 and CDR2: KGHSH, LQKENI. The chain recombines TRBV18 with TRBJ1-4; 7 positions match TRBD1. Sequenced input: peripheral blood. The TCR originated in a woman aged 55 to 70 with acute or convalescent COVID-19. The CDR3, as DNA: TGTGCCAGCTCACCCCTACAGGGGGAAAAACTGTTTTTT. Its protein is CASSPLQGEKLFF. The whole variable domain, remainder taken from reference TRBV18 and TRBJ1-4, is NAGVMQNPRHLVRRRGQEARLRCSPMKGHSHVYWYRQLPEEGLKFMVYLQKENIIDESGMPKERFSAEFPKEGPSILRIQQVVRGDSAAYFCASSPLQGEKLFFGSGTQLSVL.